The 24 T cell receptor beta chains presented below share a single source sample, sequenced in a study of blood T cells in healthy people across ages. The authors ran a second PCR of about 6 to 11 cycles using a sample-barcoded 5' primer and a J-beta primer mix. TCRdb called the 5' RACE reads again in MiXCR, with one record for every CDR3 protein. Among hundreds of thousands of distinct CDR3 sequences, under 70% were seen once, and the ten largest hold 30% to 40%. Sequencing was performed on blood. The receptors were sampled from a man aged 55 to 70 in good health.

The chain is built from TRBV11-2 and TRBJ2-1; 12 bases fit TRBD2. The CDR3 length is 16 residues. J gave up 3 bases and V 5 bases, and 5 bases lay outside the gene matches. The V gene's germline CDR1 is SGHAT and CDR2 FQNNGV. CDR3 region: CASSARTSGVYNEQFF. DNA for the CDR3: TGTGCCAGCAGCGCCAGGACTAGCGGGGTCTACAATGAGCAGTTCTTC.

The chain is built from TRBV27 and TRBJ2-3, with unresolved D. CDR3 length equals 15 residues. Germline loops: CDR1 MNHEY, CDR2 SMNVEV (reference sequence). V was shortened by 4 bases and J by 1 base, with 12 bases between the two germline ends. CDR3 DNA sequence: TGTGCCAGCAGTTCGGAGATGTTTGGCACAGATACGCAGTATTTT. This sequence encodes CASSSEMFGTDTQYF.

The chain joins TRBV27 to TRBJ1-1; D not certain. The CDR3 covers 15 residues. The V gene's germline CDR1 is MNHEY and CDR2 SMNVEV (reference sequence). V was clipped by 1 base and J by 3 bases, with 12 bases between them. In DNA form, the CDR3 reads TGTGCCAGCAGTTTATTTGGGCCCTCGGACACTGAAGCTTTCTTT. Protein product: CASSLFGPSDTEAFF.

V gene TRBV20-1 combines with J gene TRBJ2-3, with 7 bases lining up with TRBD2. Trimming at V came to 5 bases and at J to 2 bases, leaving 10 bases not matched to a gene. CDR3 length: 15 residues. Germline V gives CDR1 DFQATT, CDR2 SNEGSKA (reference sequence). CDR3 DNA sequence: TGCAGTGCTGGCCGGACTAGTGGGATCACAGATACGCAGTATTTT. Protein product: CSAGRTSGITDTQYF.

The rearrangement links TRBV24-1 to TRBJ2-1; TRBD1 matches at 8 bases. From germline, CDR1 is KGHDR and CDR2 SFDVKD. The CDR3 extends over 14 amino acids. V shed 4 bases and J 7 bases; nucleotides not matched to a gene: 5. CDR3 region: CATSESTGGNEQFF. For the CDR3, the DNA is TGTGCCACCAGTGAGAGTACAGGGGGAAATGAGCAGTTCTTC.

This clonotype has more than one count but fewer than ten. The chain carries TRBV2 and TRBJ1-6; D is perhaps TRBD1 (5 bases). The CDR3 totals 15 residues. From germline, CDR1 is SNHLY and CDR2 FYNNEI. The germline V and J ends were trimmed by 3 bases and 6 bases, with 12 bases remaining between them. The CDR3 reads CASSDREGINSPLHF. Here the CDR3 DNA reads TGTGCCAGCAGTGACAGGGAGGGGATTAATTCACCCCTCCACTTT.

As regards this clonotype: An end of the junction differs from the germline gene, which may be a read error. The V gene is TRBV20-1, the J gene TRBJ2-5; D gene uncertain. Per germline, CDR1 DFQATT and CDR2 SNEGSKA (reference sequence). The CDR3 is 14 residues long. This CDR3 reads CSARGGKTGETHYF. The CDR3 region has the DNA TGCAGTGCCCGAGGTGGGAAAACCGGAGAGACCCATTACTTC.

This chain uses TRBV29-1 with TRBJ2-1, with 7 bases that match TRBD2. V lost 6 bases, J lost 4 bases, and 15 bases stayed unmatched. The CDR3 length is 16 residues. Per the germline V gene, CDR1 is SQVTM and CDR2 is ANQGSEA. The CDR3 nucleotides are TGCAGCGTCACAGCCAGCGGGACCGGGTATTACAATGAGCAGTTCTTC. It translates to CSVTASGTGYYNEQFF.

The chain carries TRBV12-3 or TRBV12-4 and TRBJ2-1; no clear D. V lost 7 bases and J lost 4, with 17 bases in between. This CDR3 comprises 15 residues. Here the CDR3 reads CASTPQNGRYNEQFF. The DNA of the CDR3 is TGTGCCAGCACCCCCCAAAACGGAAGGTACAATGAGCAGTTCTTC.

Here the CDR3 DNA reads TGTGCCAGCAGTCCTGGGACAGGGGGGCCCACAGATACGCAGTATTTT. It codes for CASSPGTGGPTDTQYF. The chain combines TRBV27 with TRBJ2-3, with 11 bases matching TRBD1. The V gene end was trimmed by 5 bases and the J gene end by 2 bases; junction bases not matched to a gene: 6. Germline V gives CDR1 MNHEY, CDR2 SMNVEV (reference sequence). CDR3 size: 16 residues.

This chain connects TRBV3-1 to TRBJ2-7; 9 bases are a match to TRBD2. Matching the DNA end better, TRBJ2-5 makes the J call doubtful. Per the germline V gene, CDR1 is LGHDT and CDR2 is YNNKEL (reference sequence). The CDR3 consists of 19 residues. The CDR3 nucleotides are TGTGCCAGCAGCCAATTCCTTCGTCGGACTAGCGATTCAGGCGAGACCCAGTACTTC. It codes for CASSQFLRRTSDSGETQYF.

Only a few counts were recorded for this clonotype. This chain joins TRBV19 and TRBJ2-5; D is possibly TRBD2 (6 bases). With 4 bases removed from V and 4 bases from J, the gap between germline ends came to 13 bases. The CDR3 contains 14 residues. Germline-derived CDR1 and CDR2 are LNHDA and SQIVND (reference sequence). CDR3 loop: CASSRMTSGETQYF. CDR3 sequence (DNA): TGTGCCAGTAGTAGAATGACTAGTGGAGAGACCCAGTACTTC. The full variable domain, completed using reference TRBV19 and TRBJ2-5, is DGGITQSPKYLFRKEGQNVTLSCEQNLNHDAMYWYRQDPGQGLRLIYYSQIVNDFQKGDIAEGYSVSREKKESFPLTVTSAQKNPTAFYLCASSRMTSGETQYFGPGTRLLVL.

This clonotype was counted only a few times. The chain uses TRBV4-2 and TRBJ2-6, with D hard to call. Germline loops: CDR1 LGHNA, CDR2 YNFKEQ. CDR3 size: 16 residues. Trimming took 0 bases from V and 1 from J, leaving 7 bases between them. CDR3 protein: CASSQEMGSGANVLTF. In nucleotides, the CDR3 is TGTGCCAGCAGCCAAGAGATGGGGTCTGGGGCCAACGTCCTGACTTTC.

The CDR3, as DNA: TGTGCCAGCAGACGAGGGGCTAGCGGGGGCCCCACAGATACGCAGTATTTT. Protein product: CASRRGASGGPTDTQYF. The chain links TRBV13 to TRBJ2-3; 10 bases fit TRBD2. Per germline, CDR1 PRHDT and CDR2 FYEKMQ (reference sequence). The CDR3 consists of 17 residues. Trimming took 6 bases from V and 2 from J; bases not matched to a gene: 11.

The rearrangement links TRBV27 to TRBJ2-5; D may be TRBD1 or TRBD2 (6 bases each). Trimming shortened V by 7 bases and J by 7 bases, and 22 bases separated the two germline ends. The CDR3 runs to 15 residues. From germline, CDR1 is MNHEY and CDR2 SMNVEV (reference sequence). CDR3: CASTSSRGAGMTQYF. CDR3 coding DNA: TGTGCCAGCACCTCTTCGAGGGGGGCGGGAATGACCCAGTACTTC.

This chain joins TRBV7-2 and TRBJ2-4, with D uncertain. Germline lookup yields CDR1 SGHTA and CDR2 FQGNSA. V was trimmed by 1 base and J by 13 bases, leaving 14 bases between them. This CDR3 is 13 amino acids long. The CDR3 here is CASSLEPLDTQYF. The CDR3 DNA follows: TGTGCCAGCAGCTTAGAGCCCCTAGACACCCAGTACTTC.

Notes on this clonotype: A single base separates this from a much larger clone, so it may be a read error. The chain uses TRBV5-1 and TRBJ2-7; the D call may be TRBD1 or TRBD2 (6 bases each). This CDR3 spans 14 amino acids. V gave up 6 bases and J gave up 0 bases, with 13 bases separating them. Germline loops: CDR1 SGHRS, CDR2 YFSETQ. This chain's CDR3 is CASTGVQGSYEQYF. CDR3 bases: TGCGCCAGCACGGGGGTACAGGGCTCCTACGAGCAGTACTTC.

V gene TRBV7-6 combines with J gene TRBJ1-2; a weak D match, TRBD1 (5 bases). Germline loops: CDR1 SGHVS, CDR2 FNYEAQ. V shed 1 base and J shed 6 bases, with 9 bases lying between them. The CDR3 is made up of 13 amino acids. DNA for the CDR3: TGTGCCAGCAGCTTAGACAGGCTAAATGGCTACACCTTC. Translation gives CASSLDRLNGYTF. Full variable domain (missing parts from reference TRBV7-6 and TRBJ1-2): GAGVSQSPRYKVTKRGQDVALRCDPISGHVSLYWYRQALGQGPEFLTYFNYEAQQDKSGLPNDRFSAERPEGSISTLTIQRTEQRDSAMYRCASSLDRLNGYTFGSGTRLTVV.

This clonotype was seen only once. At one boundary the junction diverges from the germline segment, which might be a read error. V gene TRBV7-9 combines with J gene TRBJ2-7, with D perhaps assigned TRBD1 or TRBD2 (5 bases each). The CDR3 is 13 amino acids. CDR1 is SEHNR and CDR2 is FQNEAQ in the germline V gene (reference sequence). The CDR3 loop reads CTSSSGTYKEQYF. The CDR3 DNA reads as TGTACCAGCAGCTCCGGGACCTACAAGGAGCAGTACTTC.

V and J are TRBV25-1 and TRBJ2-7; D is ambiguous. CDR1 and CDR2 (germline): MGHDK, SYGVNS. V was clipped by 3 bases and J by 6 bases, with 6 bases between them. This CDR3 is built from 11 residues. CDR3 loop: CASSEAIEQYF. For the CDR3, the DNA is TGTGCCAGCAGTGAGGCAATCGAGCAGTACTTC.

Only one count was recorded for this clonotype. The chain joins TRBV28 to TRBJ2-7, with 13 bases that match TRBD2. The closer fit of TRBJ2-5 to the DNA end suggests the J call may be wrong. CDR1 MDHEN and CDR2 SYDVKM come from the germline V gene. The CDR3 spans 15 residues. The CDR3 spells CASGTSGAQDETQYF. The CDR3 DNA is TGTGCCAGCGGGACTAGCGGGGCCCAGGACGAGACCCAGTACTTC.

CDR3 in amino acids: CASSSKDRGGYGYTF. In nucleotides, the CDR3 is TGTGCCAGCAGTTCTAAAGACAGGGGTGGATATGGCTACACCTTC. The genes are TRBV6-1 and TRBJ1-2, with 8 nucleotides matching TRBD1. Per the germline V gene, CDR1 is MNHNS and CDR2 is SASEGT. The CDR3 is 15 amino acids. V shed 5 bases, J shed 5 bases, and the junction held 10 bases outside the gene matches.

The rearrangement uses TRBV10-3 and TRBJ2-1; D could derive from TRBD1 or TRBD2 (5 bases each). V lost 4 bases, J lost 4 bases, and 8 bases lay in between. The V gene's germline CDR1 is ENHRY and CDR2 SYGVKD. This CDR3 spans 13 amino acids. CDR3 DNA: TGTGCCATCAGTGCCAGGGAGTACAATGAGCAGTTCTTC. Translation gives CAISAREYNEQFF.

The chain recombines TRBV5-1 with TRBJ1-1; 7 bases match TRBD1. This CDR3 comprises 16 residues. Germline V CDR1 and CDR2: SGHRS, YFSETQ. J gave up 4 bases and V 1 base, and 10 bases lay outside the gene matches. The CDR3 sequence: CASSLFTGDGSTEAFF. The CDR3 bases are TGCGCCAGCAGCTTGTTCACAGGGGATGGTTCCACTGAAGCTTTCTTT.